This T cell receptor (beta chain) was recovered during a study of T cell responses to AZD1222 COVID-19 vaccine. Looked up from germline, CDR1 is SGHTA and CDR2 is FQGNSA. V was clipped by 1 base and J by 2 bases; unmatched bases: 1. CDR3 length equals 15 residues. The study, taken as a whole, reports: Spike-specific TCR breadth and depth grew following two AZD1222 doses. Repertoire sampling was restricted to post-peak T cell response timepoints.

For this clone: The target antigen is unknown.

Assay: immunoSEQ multiplex PCR; the TCRdb copy retains only in-frame clones and omits some. Of roughly 160,000 clones listed, roughly 89% are singletons. The chain uses TRBV7-2 and TRBJ2-7; 11 bases agree with TRBD1. The sample was peripheral blood, taken 28 days after the second AZD1222 dose. The sequence derives from an adult who received the AZD1222 COVID-19 vaccine. The CDR3 loop is CASSLVGQGAYEQYF. The CDR3 DNA is TGTGCCAGCAGCTTAGTGGGACAGGGGGCCTACGAGCAGTACTTC.